This TCR beta chain derives from a study of blood T cells in healthy people across ages. The CDR3 runs 15 residues. Germline-derived CDR1 and CDR2 are MNHNS and SASEGT. Then a second PCR, running roughly 7 to 11 cycles, was carried out with a sample-barcoded 5' primer and a J-beta primer mix. Each CDR3 protein gets one entry after TCRdb re-called the 5' RACE reads with MiXCR. Here the sample spans about 670,000 distinct CDR3 sequences, approximately 40% being singletons. Regarding this clonotype: This could be a read error, since a much larger clone is one nucleotide away.

This chain links TRBV6-1 with TRBJ2-1; perhaps TRBD2 as D (7 bases). The DNA end is more similar to TRBJ2-7, so the J call may be wrong. Sequencing used blood. This clonotype originated in a man of 80 years or more in good health. CDR3 region: CASRSRGGAYNEQYF. The CDR3 nucleotides read TGTGCCAGCAGAAGCAGGGGAGGGGCCTACAATGAGCAGTACTTC.